This entry describes one TCR beta chain. The antigen remains unidentified. Sequencing was performed with immunoSEQ multiplex PCR; in TCRdb, only in-frame clones are kept and a portion is missing. The sample contains 74,000 or so clones, around nine tenths of which appear only once. The data originate from a study of Tregs in tolerant kidney transplant recipients. V was clipped by 0 bases and J by 2 bases, with 13 bases between them. The CDR3 has 16 residues. Germline V gene data show CDR1 as SGHDT and CDR2 as YYEEEE. Findings and caveats of the study: The most relevant donor-specific Treg TCRbeta repertoire apparently came from expansion with activated donor B cells.

Recipients received nonmyeloablative bone marrow transplants from related graft donors, with transient mixed chimerism. The receptor was isolated from a human patient who received a combined kidney and bone marrow transplant. Among the T cells, some may be from the graft donor. This rearrangement joins TRBV5-6 to TRBJ2-3; D may be TRBD2 (6 bases). The sequences come from CD4+ T cells from blood (PBMCs), collected 24 months after the transplant. The CDR3 bases are TGTGCCAGCAGCTTGGCCGGGAGAACCTTCACAGATACGCAGTATTTT. Its translation is CASSLAGRTFTDTQYF.